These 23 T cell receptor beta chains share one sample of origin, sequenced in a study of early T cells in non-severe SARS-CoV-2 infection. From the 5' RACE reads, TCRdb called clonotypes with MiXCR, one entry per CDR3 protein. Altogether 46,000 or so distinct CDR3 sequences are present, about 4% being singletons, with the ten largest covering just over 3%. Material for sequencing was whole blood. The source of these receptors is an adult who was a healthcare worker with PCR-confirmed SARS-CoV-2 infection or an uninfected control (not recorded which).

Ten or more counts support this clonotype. CDR3 region: CASSLGVSGFLWELFF. CDR3 sequence (DNA): TGTGCCAGCAGCTTAGGGGTCTCCGGGTTCTTATGGGAGCTGTTTTTT. The V and J genes are TRBV7-8 and TRBJ2-2, with D hard to call. The CDR3 loop spans 16 amino acids. Trimming cost V 1 base and J 9 bases, with 18 bases left between them. Per germline, CDR1 SGHVS and CDR2 FQNEAQ.

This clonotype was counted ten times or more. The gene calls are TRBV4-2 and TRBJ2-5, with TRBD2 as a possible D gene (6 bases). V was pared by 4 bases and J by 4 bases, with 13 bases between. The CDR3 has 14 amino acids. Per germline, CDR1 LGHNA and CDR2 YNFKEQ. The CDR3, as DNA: TGTGCCAGCAGCCCTCCAGGGAGGTCAGAGACCCAGTACTTC. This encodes CASSPPGRSETQYF.

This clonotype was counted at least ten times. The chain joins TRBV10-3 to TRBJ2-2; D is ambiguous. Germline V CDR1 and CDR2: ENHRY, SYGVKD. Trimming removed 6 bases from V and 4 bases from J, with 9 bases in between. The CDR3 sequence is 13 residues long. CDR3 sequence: CAISLTVTGELFF. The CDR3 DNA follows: TGTGCCATCAGCCTTACAGTCACCGGGGAGCTGTTTTTT.

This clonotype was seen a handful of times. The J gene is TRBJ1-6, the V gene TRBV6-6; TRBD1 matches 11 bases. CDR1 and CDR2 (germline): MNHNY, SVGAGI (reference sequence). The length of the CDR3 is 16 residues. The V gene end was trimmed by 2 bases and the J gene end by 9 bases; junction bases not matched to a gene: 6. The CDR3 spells CASSYGGTGGFSPLHF. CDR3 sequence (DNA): TGTGCCAGCAGTTACGGAGGGACAGGGGGGTTTTCACCCCTCCACTTT.

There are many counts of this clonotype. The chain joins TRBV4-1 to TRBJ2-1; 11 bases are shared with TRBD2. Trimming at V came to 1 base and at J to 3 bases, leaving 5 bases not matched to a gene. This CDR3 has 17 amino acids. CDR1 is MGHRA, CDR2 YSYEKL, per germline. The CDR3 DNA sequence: TGCGCCAGCAGCCAAGGGCCACTAGCGGGAGACTACAATGAGCAGTTCTTC. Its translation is CASSQGPLAGDYNEQFF.

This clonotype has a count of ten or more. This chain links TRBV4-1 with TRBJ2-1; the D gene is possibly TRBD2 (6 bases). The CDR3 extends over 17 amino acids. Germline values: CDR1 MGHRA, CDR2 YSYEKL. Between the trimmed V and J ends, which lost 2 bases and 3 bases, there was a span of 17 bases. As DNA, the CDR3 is TGCGCCAGCAGCCAATCTGTAGCGGAGTTCTACTACAATGAGCAGTTCTTC. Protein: CASSQSVAEFYYNEQFF.

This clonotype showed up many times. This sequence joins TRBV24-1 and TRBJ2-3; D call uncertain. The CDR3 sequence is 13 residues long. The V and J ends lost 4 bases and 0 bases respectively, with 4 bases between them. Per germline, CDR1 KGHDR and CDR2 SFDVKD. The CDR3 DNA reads TGTGCCACCAGTGAAGGCAGCACAGATACGCAGTATTTT. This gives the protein CATSEGSTDTQYF.

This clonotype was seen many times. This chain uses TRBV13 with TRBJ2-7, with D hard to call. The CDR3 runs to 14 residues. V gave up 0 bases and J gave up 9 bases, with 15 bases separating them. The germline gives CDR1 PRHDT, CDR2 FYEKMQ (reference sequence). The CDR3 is CASSLGADARWQYF. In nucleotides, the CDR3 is TGTGCCAGCAGCTTAGGGGCCGACGCTCGGTGGCAGTACTTC.

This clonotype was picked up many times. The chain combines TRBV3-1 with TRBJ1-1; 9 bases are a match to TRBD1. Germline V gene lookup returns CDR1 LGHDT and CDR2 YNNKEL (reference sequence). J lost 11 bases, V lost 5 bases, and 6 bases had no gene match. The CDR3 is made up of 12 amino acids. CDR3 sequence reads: CASSVRTGDAFF. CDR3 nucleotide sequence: TGTGCCAGCAGCGTCCGGACAGGGGACGCTTTCTTT.

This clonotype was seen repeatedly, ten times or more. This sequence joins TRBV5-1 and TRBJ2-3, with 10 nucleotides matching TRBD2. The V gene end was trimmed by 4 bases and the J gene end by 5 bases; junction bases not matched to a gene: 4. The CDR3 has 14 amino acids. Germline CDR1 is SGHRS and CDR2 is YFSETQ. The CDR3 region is CASSVGTSEDTQYF. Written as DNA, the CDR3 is TGCGCCAGCAGCGTCGGGACTAGCGAAGATACGCAGTATTTT.

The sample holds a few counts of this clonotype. CDR3 bases: TGTGCCAGCAGCCAAGATTGGGGCACCTCGAGCACTGAAGCTTTCTTT. Protein product: CASSQDWGTSSTEAFF. V usage is TRBV3-1 and J usage is TRBJ1-1; perhaps TRBD1 as D (5 bases). The CDR3 is 16 amino acids. Germline CDR1 and CDR2: LGHDT and YNNKEL (reference sequence). V was pared by 0 bases and J by 4 bases, with 15 bases between.

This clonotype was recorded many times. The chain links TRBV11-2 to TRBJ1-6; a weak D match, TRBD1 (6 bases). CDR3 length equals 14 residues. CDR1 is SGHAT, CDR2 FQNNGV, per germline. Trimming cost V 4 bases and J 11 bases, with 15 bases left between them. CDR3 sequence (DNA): TGTGCCAGCAGCTCCGGGACATCCCTTCCACCCCTCCACTTT. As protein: CASSSGTSLPPLHF. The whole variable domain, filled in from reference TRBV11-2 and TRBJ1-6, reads EAGVAQSPRYKIIEKRQSVAFWCNPISGHATLYWYQQILGQGPKLLIQFQNNGVVDDSQLPKDRFSAERLKGVDSTLKIQPAKLEDSAVYLCASSSGTSLPPLHFGNGTRLTVT.

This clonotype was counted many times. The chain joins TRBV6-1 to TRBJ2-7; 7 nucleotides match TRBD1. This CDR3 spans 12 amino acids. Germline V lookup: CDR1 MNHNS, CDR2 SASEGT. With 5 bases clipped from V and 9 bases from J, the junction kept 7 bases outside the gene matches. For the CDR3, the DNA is TGTGCCAGCAGTTACAGGGGAGTGGGGCAGTACTTC. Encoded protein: CASSYRGVGQYF.

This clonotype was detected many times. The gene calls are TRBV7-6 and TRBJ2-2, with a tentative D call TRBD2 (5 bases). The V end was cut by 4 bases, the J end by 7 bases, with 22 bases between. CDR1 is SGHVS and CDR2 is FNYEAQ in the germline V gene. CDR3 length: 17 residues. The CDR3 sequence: CASSSGLLDSKYGELFF. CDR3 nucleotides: TGTGCCAGCAGCTCCGGACTGCTCGATAGTAAATACGGGGAGCTGTTTTTT.

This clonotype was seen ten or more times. For the CDR3, the DNA is TGTGCCAGCAGCTTGAGGACAGGCCCAGATACGCAGTATTTT. Amino acid sequence: CASSLRTGPDTQYF. The rearrangement links TRBV7-8 to TRBJ2-3; TRBD1 agrees at 7 bases. The germline V gene encodes CDR1 SGHVS and CDR2 FQNEAQ. Trimming removed 3 bases from V and 4 bases from J; junction bases left unmatched: 4. This CDR3 comprises 14 residues.

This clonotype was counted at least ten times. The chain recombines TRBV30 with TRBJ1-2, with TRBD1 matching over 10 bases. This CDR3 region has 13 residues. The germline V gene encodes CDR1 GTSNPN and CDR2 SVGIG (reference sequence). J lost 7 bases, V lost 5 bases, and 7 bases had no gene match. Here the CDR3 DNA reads TGTGCCTGGCGACAGGGGGCGTCTGTTGGCTACACCTTC. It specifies CAWRQGASVGYTF. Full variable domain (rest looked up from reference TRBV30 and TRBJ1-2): SQTIHQWPATLVQPVGSPLSLECTVEGTSNPNLYWYRQAAGRGLQLLFYSVGIGQISSEVPQNLSASRPQDRQFILSSKKLLLSDSGFYLCAWRQGASVGYTFGSGTRLTVV.

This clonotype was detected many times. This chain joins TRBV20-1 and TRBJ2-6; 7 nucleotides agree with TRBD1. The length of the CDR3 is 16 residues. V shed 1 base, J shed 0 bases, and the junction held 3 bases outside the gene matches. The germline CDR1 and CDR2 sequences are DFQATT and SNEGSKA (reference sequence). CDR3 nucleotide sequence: TGCAGTGCTAGAGGCTCAGGGGGCTCTGGGGCCAACGTCCTGACTTTC. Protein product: CSARGSGGSGANVLTF.

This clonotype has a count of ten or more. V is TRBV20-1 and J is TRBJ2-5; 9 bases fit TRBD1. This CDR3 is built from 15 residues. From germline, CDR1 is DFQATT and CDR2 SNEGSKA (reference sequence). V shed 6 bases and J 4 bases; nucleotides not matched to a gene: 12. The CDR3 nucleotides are TGCAGTGCACAGGGGGCAACGGTTTTTACAGAGACCCAGTACTTC. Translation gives CSAQGATVFTETQYF.

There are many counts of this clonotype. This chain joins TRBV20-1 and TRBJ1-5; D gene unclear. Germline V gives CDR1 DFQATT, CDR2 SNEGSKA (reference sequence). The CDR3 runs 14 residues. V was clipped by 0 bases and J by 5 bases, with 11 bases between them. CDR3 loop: CSAREGSLDQPQHF. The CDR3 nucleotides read TGCAGTGCTAGAGAGGGTAGCTTGGATCAGCCCCAGCATTTT.

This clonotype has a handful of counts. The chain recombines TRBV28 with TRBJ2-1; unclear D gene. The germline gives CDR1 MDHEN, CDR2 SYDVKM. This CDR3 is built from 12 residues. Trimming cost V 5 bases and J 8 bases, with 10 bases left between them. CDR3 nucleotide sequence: TGTGCCAGCAGTGGAGCACGCGATGAGCAGTTCTTC. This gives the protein CASSGARDEQFF. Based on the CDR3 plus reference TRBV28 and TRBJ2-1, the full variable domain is DVKVTQSSRYLVKRTGEKVFLECVQDMDHENMFWYRQDPGLGLRLIYFSYDVKMKEKGDIPEGYSVSREKKERFSLILESASTNQTSMYLCASSGARDEQFFGPGTRLTVL.

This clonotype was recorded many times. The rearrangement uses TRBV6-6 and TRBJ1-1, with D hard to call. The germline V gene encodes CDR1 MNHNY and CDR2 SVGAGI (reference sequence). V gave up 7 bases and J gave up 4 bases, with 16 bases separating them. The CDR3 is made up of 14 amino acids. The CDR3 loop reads CASIRRGSGTEAFF. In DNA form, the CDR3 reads TGTGCCAGCATCCGCCGGGGTTCTGGCACTGAAGCTTTCTTT.

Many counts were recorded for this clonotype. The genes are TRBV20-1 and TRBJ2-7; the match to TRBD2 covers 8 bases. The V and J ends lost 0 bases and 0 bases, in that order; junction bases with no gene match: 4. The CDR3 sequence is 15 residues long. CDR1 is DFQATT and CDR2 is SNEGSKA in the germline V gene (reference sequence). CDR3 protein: CSARDPTSVSYEQYF. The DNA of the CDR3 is TGCAGTGCTAGAGATCCGACTAGCGTCTCCTACGAGCAGTACTTC.

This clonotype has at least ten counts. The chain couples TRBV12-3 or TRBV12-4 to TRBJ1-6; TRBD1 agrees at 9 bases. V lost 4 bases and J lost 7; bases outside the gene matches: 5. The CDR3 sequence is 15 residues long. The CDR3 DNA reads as TGTGCCAGCAGTTACAGGGGGCTTCGGAATTCACCCCTCCACTTT. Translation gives CASSYRGLRNSPLHF.